The subject of this entry is one T cell receptor beta chain. Antigen: not known. The data originate from a study of CD8 T cells in Susac syndrome. Points from the study as a whole: The TCR sequencing and HLA analysis in the study involved a relatively small number of individuals, as the study acknowledged.

V lost 0 bases, J lost 3 bases, and 6 bases stayed unmatched. The length of the CDR3 is 15 residues. Germline lookup yields CDR1 DFQATT and CDR2 SNEGSKA (reference sequence). Negative magnetic isolation gave CD8+ and CD4+ cells; FACS enriched CD8+ TEMRA. An input of roughly 0.45 to 1 ug of RNA was subjected to reverse transcription using random hexamers. TCR beta CDR3 was amplified by immunoSEQ covering 54 Vbeta and 13 Jbeta. One entry per CDR3 protein results from TCRdb running MiXCR on the immunoSEQ multiplex PCR reads. The table records 150,000 to 200,000 distinct CDR3 sequences, 90% to 95% of them present only once.

The receptor comes from a human donor in good health. J is TRBJ1-2 and V is TRBV20-1; 8 bases fit TRBD1. Sequencing input: CD4+ T cells from PBMCs. As DNA, the CDR3 is TGCAGTGCTAGAGATGGAGGACAGGGATACTATGGCTACACCTTC. Protein: CSARDGGQGYYGYTF.